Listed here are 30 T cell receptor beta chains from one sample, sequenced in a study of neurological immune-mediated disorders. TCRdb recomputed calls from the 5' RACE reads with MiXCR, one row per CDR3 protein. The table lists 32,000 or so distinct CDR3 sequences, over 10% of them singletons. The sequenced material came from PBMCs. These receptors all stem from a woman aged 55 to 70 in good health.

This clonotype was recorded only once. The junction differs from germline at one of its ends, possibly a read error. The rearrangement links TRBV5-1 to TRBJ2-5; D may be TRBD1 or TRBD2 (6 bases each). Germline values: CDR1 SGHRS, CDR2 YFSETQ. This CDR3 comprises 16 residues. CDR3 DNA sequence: TGCGCTAGCAGCTTTGGGCCCCATAGGGGGGTTGAGACCCAGTACTTC. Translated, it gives CASSFGPHRGVETQYF.

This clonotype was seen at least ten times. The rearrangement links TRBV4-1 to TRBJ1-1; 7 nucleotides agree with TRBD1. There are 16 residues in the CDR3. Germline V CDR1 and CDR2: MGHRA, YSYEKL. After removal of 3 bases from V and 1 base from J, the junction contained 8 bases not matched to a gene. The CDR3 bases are TGCGCCAGCAGCCATTGGTTCCGGGACAGGAACACTGAAGCTTTCTTT. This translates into CASSHWFRDRNTEAFF.

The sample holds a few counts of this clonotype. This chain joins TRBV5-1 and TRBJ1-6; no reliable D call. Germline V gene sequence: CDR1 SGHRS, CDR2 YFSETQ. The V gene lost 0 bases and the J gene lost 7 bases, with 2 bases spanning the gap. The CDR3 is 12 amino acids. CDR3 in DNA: TGCGCCAGCAGCTTGGGAAATTCACCCCTCCACTTT. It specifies CASSLGNSPLHF.

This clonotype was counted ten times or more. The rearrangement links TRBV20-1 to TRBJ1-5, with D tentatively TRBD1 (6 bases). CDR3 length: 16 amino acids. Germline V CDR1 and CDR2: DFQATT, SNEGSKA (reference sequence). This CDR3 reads CSVLATGKGSNQPQHF. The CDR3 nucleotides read TGCAGCGTCCTCGCCACAGGGAAAGGAAGCAATCAGCCCCAGCATTTT.

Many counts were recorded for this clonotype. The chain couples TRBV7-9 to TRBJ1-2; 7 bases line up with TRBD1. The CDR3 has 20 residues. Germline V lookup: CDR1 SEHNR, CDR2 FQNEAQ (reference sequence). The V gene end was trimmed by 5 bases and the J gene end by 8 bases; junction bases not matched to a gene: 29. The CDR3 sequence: CASSDWDRPKFYGVLEGYTF. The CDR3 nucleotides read TGTGCCAGCAGCGATTGGGACAGACCAAAATTCTATGGGGTTCTGGAGGGCTACACCTTC.

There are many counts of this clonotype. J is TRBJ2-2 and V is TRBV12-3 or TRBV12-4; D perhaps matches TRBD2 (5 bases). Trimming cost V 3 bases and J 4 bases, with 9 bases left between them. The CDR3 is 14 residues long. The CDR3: CASSFASITGELFF. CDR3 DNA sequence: TGTGCCAGCAGTTTCGCTAGCATCACCGGGGAGCTGTTTTTT.

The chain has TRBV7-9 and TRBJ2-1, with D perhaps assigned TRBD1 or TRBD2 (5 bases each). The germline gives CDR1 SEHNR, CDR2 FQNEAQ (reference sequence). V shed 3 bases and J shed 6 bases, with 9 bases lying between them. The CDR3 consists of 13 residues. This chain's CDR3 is CASSFRDLNEQFF. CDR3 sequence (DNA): TGTGCCAGCAGCTTCCGGGACCTCAATGAGCAGTTCTTC.

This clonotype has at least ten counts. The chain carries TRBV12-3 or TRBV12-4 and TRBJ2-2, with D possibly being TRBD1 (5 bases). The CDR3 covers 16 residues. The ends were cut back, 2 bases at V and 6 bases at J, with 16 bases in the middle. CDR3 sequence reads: CASSLLGREVSGELFF. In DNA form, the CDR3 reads TGTGCCAGCAGTTTATTAGGCAGGGAAGTATCCGGGGAGCTGTTTTTT.

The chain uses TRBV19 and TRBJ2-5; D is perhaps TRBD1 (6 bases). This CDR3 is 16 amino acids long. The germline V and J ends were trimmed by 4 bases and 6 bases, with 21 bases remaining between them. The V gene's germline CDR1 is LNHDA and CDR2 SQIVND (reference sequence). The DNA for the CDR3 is TGTGCCAGTAGTACACCAGGGGTCGAGGACGAGAAGACCCAGTACTTC. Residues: CASSTPGVEDEKTQYF.

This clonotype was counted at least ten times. CDR3 DNA: TGCAGTGCTATCGCGAGGGACAGGGGACGAAACACTGAAGCTTTCTTT. Translation gives CSAIARDRGRNTEAFF. V usage is TRBV20-1 and J usage is TRBJ1-1, with 10 bases matching TRBD1. Looked up from germline, CDR1 is DFQATT and CDR2 is SNEGSKA (reference sequence). The CDR3 has 16 amino acids. V gave up 4 bases and J gave up 2 bases; unmatched junction bases: 10.

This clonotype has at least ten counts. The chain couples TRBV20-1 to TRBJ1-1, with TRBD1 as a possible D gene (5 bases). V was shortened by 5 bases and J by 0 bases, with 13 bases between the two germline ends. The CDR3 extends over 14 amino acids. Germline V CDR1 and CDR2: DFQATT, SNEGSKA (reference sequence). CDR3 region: CSAPSEGLNTEAFF. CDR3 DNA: TGCAGTGCTCCCTCAGAGGGACTGAACACTGAAGCTTTCTTT.

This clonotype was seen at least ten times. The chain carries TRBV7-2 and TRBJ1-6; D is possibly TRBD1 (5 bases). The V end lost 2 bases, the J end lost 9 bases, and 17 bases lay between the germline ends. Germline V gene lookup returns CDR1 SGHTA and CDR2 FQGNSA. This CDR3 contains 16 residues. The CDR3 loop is CASSLRGSGQGSPLHF. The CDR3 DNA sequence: TGTGCCAGCAGCTTAAGGGGCTCAGGTCAGGGTTCACCCCTCCACTTT.

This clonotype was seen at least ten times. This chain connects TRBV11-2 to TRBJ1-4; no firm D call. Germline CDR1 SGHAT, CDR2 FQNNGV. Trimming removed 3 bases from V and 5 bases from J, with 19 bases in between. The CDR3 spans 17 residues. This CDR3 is CASSLTGLLQGNEKLFF. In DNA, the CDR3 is TGTGCCAGCAGCTTGACTGGGCTCTTGCAAGGGAATGAAAAACTGTTTTTT.

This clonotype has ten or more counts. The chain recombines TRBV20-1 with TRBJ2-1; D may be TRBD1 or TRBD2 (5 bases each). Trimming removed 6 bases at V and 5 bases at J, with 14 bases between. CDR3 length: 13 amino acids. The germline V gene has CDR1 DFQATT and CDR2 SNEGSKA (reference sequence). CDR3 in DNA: TGCAGTGCCCGAGGGGCCGTCGACAATGAGCAGTTCTTC. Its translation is CSARGAVDNEQFF.

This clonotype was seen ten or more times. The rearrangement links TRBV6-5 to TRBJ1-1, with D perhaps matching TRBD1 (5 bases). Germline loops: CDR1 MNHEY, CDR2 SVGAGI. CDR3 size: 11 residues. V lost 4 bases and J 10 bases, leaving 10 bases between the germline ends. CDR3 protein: CASSSGKVAFF. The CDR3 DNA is TGTGCCAGCAGTTCAGGGAAAGTAGCTTTCTTT.

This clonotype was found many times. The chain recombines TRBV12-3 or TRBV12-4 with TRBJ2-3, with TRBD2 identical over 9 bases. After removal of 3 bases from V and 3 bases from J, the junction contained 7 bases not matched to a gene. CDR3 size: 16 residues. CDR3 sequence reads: CASSLFGLAITDTQYF. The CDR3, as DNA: TGTGCCAGCAGTTTGTTCGGACTAGCGATTACAGATACGCAGTATTTT.

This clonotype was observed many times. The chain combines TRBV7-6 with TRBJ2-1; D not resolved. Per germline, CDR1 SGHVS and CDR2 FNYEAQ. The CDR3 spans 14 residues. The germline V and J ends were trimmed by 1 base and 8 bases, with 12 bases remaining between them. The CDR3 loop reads CASSLEAYQYEQFF. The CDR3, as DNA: TGTGCCAGCAGCTTAGAGGCCTACCAATATGAGCAGTTCTTC.

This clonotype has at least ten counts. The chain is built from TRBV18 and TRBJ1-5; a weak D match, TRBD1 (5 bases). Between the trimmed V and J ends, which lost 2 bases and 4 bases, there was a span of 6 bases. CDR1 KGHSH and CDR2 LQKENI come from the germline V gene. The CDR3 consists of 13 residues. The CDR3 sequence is CASSPGGNQPQHF. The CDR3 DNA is TGTGCCAGCTCACCAGGGGGGAATCAGCCCCAGCATTTT.

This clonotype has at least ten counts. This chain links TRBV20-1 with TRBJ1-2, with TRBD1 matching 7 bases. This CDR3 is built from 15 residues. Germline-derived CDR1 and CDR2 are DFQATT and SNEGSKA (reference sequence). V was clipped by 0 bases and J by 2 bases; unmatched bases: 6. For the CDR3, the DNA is TGCAGTGCTAGAGACCCGGGACAGACGAACTATGGCTACACCTTC. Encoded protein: CSARDPGQTNYGYTF.

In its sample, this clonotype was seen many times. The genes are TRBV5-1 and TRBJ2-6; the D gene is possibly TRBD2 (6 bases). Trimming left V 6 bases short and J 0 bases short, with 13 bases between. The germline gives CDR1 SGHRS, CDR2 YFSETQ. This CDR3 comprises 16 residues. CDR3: CASNGRTNSGANVLTF. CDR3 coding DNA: TGCGCCAGCAACGGGAGAACAAACTCTGGGGCCAACGTCCTGACTTTC.

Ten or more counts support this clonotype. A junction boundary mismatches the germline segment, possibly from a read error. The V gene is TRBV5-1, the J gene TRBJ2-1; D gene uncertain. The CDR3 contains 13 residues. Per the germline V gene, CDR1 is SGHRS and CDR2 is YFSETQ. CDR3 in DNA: TGCGCCAGCAGCTTGGCCGGTGACAACGAGCAGTTCTTC. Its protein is CASSLAGDNEQFF.

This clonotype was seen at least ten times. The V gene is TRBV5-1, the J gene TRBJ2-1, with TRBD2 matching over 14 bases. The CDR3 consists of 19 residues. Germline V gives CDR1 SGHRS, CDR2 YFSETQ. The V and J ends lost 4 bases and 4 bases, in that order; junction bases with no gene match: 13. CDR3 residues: CASSTTGTSGGTGYNEQFF. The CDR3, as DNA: TGCGCCAGCAGCACGACAGGGACTAGCGGGGGAACGGGATACAATGAGCAGTTCTTC.

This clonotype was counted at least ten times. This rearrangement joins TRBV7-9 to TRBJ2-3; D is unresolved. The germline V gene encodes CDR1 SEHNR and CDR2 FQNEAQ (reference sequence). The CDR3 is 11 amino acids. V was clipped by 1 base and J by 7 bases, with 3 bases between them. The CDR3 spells CASSLGNTQYF. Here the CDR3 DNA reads TGTGCCAGCAGCTTAGGGAATACGCAGTATTTT.

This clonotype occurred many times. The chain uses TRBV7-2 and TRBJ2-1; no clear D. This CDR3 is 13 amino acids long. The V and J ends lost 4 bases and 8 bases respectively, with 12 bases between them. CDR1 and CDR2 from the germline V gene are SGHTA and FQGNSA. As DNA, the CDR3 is TGTGCCAGCAGCTCTGATCCAACCGATGAGCAGTTCTTC. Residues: CASSSDPTDEQFF.

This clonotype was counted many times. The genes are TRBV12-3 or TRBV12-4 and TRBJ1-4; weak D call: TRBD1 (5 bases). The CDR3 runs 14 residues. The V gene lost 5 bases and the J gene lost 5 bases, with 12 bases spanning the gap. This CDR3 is CASSDDRSNEKLFF. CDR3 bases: TGTGCCAGCAGTGATGACAGATCCAATGAAAAACTGTTTTTT.

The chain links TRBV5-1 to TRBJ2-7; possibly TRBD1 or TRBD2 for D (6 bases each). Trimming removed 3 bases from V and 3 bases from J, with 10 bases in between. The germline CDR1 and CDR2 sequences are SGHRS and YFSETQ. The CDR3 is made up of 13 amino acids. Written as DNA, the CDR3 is TGCGCCAGCAGCTCGAAGGGGGGCTACGAGCAGTACTTC. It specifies CASSSKGGYEQYF.

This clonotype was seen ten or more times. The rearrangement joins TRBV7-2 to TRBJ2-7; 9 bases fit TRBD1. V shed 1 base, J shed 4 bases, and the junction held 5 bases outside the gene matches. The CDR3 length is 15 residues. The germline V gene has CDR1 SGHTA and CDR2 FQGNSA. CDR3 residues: CASSLEVTGGYEQYF. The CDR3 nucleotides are TGTGCCAGCAGCTTAGAGGTGACAGGGGGGTACGAGCAGTACTTC.

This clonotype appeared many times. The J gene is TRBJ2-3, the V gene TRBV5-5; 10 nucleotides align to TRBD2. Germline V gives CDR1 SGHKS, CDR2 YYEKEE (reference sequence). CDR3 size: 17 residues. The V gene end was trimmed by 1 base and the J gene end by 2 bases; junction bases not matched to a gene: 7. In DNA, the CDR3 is TGTGCCAGCAGCTTGTACCCGAGCGGGGGGGTCACAGATACGCAGTATTTT. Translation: CASSLYPSGGVTDTQYF.

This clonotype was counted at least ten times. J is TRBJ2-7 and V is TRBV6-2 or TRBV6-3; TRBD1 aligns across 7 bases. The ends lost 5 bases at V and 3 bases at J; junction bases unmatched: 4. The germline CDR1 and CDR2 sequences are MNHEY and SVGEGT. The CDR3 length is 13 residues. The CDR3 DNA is TGTGCCAGCAGTGAGGACAGGAACTACGAGCAGTACTTC. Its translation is CASSEDRNYEQYF.

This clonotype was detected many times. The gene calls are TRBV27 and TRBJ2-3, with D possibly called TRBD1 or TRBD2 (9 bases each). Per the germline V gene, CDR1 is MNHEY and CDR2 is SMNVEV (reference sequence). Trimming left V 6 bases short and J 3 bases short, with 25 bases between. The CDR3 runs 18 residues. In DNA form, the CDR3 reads TGTGCCAGCAGGCCGGGACAGGGTCGCGGGGGGGCGACAGATACGCAGTATTTT. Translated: CASRPGQGRGGATDTQYF.